This T cell receptor (beta chain) was identified in a study of blood T cell repertoires in COVID-19. In the study overall: Collection of acute and convalescent COVID-19 samples took place in the United States, Italy and Spain. PBMCs, B-cell-depleted T cells, or T cells provided the cDNA or gDNA that made up the material.

CDR1 SGHAT and CDR2 FQNNGV come from the germline V gene. The CDR3 runs 16 residues. V shed 5 bases and J 6 bases; nucleotides not matched to a gene: 15. In the original analysis: Amplification from reference gene primers served as the basis for estimated nucleated cell counts. The table came from immunoSEQ multiplex PCR; TCRdb's copy has only in-frame clones and leaves some out. V and J calls and clone size follow that table, whereas D and trimming were derived from the DNA. This table has 91,000 or so clones, under 95% appearing once. Input material: peripheral blood. The clonotype comes from a woman aged 45 to 65 in a cohort sampled during active COVID-19. The chain employs TRBV11-2 and TRBJ2-5; 7 nucleotides match TRBD2. Here the CDR3 DNA reads TGTGCCAGCAGCCCAGGGTCAAGCGGGGTTCGGCAGACCCAGTACTTC. Protein: CASSPGSSGVRQTQYF.